This passage covers 26 T cell receptor beta chains from one sample sequenced in a study of CXCR3-negative and CXCR3-positive naive CD8 T cells. TRB cDNA was prepared as libraries by UMI-labeled 5' RACE. Following a re-call of the 5' RACE reads, TCRdb has one entry per CDR3 protein and lacks DNA. The repertoire table contains about 82,000 distinct CDR3 sequences. Sequences were obtained from naive CXCR3- CD8+ T cells from blood. Subset described: CD45RO-CCR7+CD27+CD95- naive CD8+ T cells lacking CXCR3 (TNR3-). The receptors here all came from a human donor in good health. Some clones in this sample may be carry-over from other donors' samples.

The chain is built from TRBV29-1 and TRBJ2-7; no DNA is available, so the TRBD1 call from TCRdb remains unchecked. The CDR3 runs to 11 residues. Germline V gives CDR1 SQVTM, CDR2 ANQGSEA. This CDR3 is CSVFSQGGQYF.

The V gene is TRBV7-9, the J gene TRBJ2-1; TCRdb's D call, TRBD1, is unchecked because there is no DNA. The CDR3 has 15 residues. The germline gives CDR1 SEHNR, CDR2 FQNEAQ (reference sequence). CDR3 protein: CASGPGAPGDNEQFF.

This chain joins TRBV7-9 and TRBJ1-6. The CDR3 spans 16 residues. Looked up from germline, CDR1 is SEHNR and CDR2 is FQNEAQ (reference sequence). The CDR3 protein is CASSPDGGPPNSPLHF.

The chain links TRBV28 to TRBJ2-1; TCRdb's D gene call, TRBD2, goes unchecked for lack of DNA. The CDR3 sequence is 15 residues long. Germline-derived CDR1 and CDR2 are MDHEN and SYDVKM. The CDR3 region is CASSPRDSLYNEQFF.

The chain recombines TRBV29-1 with TRBJ1-2; TCRdb's D call of TRBD1 is untestable without DNA. CDR1 is SQVTM and CDR2 is ANQGSEA in the germline V gene. There are 14 residues in the CDR3. The CDR3 sequence: CSVEDFDRHSGYTF.

The chain uses TRBV19 and TRBJ2-3; the TCRdb D gene call, TRBD2, has no DNA to confirm it. The CDR3 runs 12 residues. CDR1 is LNHDA, CDR2 SQIVND, per germline (reference sequence). The CDR3 sequence: CASREGTDTQYF.

The rearrangement links TRBV7-9 to TRBJ1-5; absent DNA, TCRdb's TRBD1 call cannot be checked. There are 17 residues in the CDR3. Germline loops: CDR1 SEHNR, CDR2 FQNEAQ (reference sequence). This chain's CDR3 is CASSLLGGGPEAQPQHF.

The J gene is TRBJ2-7, the V gene TRBV21-1. TRBV21-1 is a listed pseudogene. The CDR3 is made up of 15 amino acids. The CDR3 here is CASSKETQGFYEQYF.

V and J are TRBV5-1 and TRBJ2-1; the D call of TRBD2 rests on TCRdb alone, since no DNA is present to check it. CDR1 SGHRS and CDR2 YFSETQ come from the germline V gene. CDR3 length: 16 amino acids. The CDR3 is CASSLASGWAYNEQFF.

The chain's CDR3 is CASSQEGQGAITGELFF. The chain couples TRBV4-1 to TRBJ2-2; the TRBD1 assignment by TCRdb is unverifiable without DNA. The CDR3 contains 17 residues. Per the germline V gene, CDR1 is MGHRA and CDR2 is YSYEKL.

The V gene is TRBV29-1, the J gene TRBJ2-3; the TCRdb call, TRBD2, lacks DNA for checking. Germline V gene lookup returns CDR1 SQVTM and CDR2 ANQGSEA. The CDR3 runs to 16 residues. The CDR3 reads CSVEGDASGSTDTQYF.

This rearrangement joins TRBV29-1 to TRBJ1-1; the TRBD1 assignment by TCRdb is unverifiable without DNA. The CDR3 runs 13 residues. CDR1 and CDR2 (germline): SQVTM, ANQGSEA. The CDR3 region is CSVPQDTPTQAFF.

The genes are TRBV5-1 and TRBJ2-7. CDR1 is SGHRS, CDR2 YFSETQ, per germline. The CDR3 runs 13 residues. The CDR3 loop reads CASSLNGPYEQYF.

The V and J genes are TRBV6-1 and TRBJ2-2. CDR1 is MNHNS, CDR2 SASEGT, per germline. The CDR3 length is 12 residues. This chain's CDR3 is CAIDTDTGELFF.

This rearrangement joins TRBV29-1 to TRBJ2-3. CDR1 is SQVTM and CDR2 is ANQGSEA in the germline V gene. CDR3 length equals 12 residues. The CDR3 protein is CSVVKNTDTQYF.

This chain connects TRBV7-8 to TRBJ2-7; TCRdb names TRBD1, which stays unverified in the absence of DNA. Germline V gene lookup returns CDR1 SGHVS and CDR2 FQNEAQ. CDR3 length equals 13 residues. CDR3 residues: CASSLAQGVEQYF.

CDR3 region: CSAIQGNTEAFF. The chain is built from TRBV29-1 and TRBJ1-1; TCRdb lists TRBD1, though no DNA is available to test this call. The germline V gene has CDR1 SQVTM and CDR2 ANQGSEA. The CDR3 runs to 12 residues.

The V gene is TRBV20-1, the J gene TRBJ1-1; the D call from TCRdb, TRBD1, cannot be confirmed without DNA. The germline gives CDR1 DFQATT, CDR2 SNEGSKA (reference sequence). The CDR3 extends over 13 amino acids. The CDR3 loop is CSARRTGGTEAFF.

The V gene is TRBV29-1, the J gene TRBJ1-5; no DNA is available, so the TRBD1 call from TCRdb remains unchecked. Germline CDR1 is SQVTM and CDR2 is ANQGSEA. The CDR3 covers 14 residues. CDR3 sequence: CSVATGGPNQPQHF. The full variable domain, with the rest looked up from reference TRBV29-1 and TRBJ1-5, is SAVISQKPSRDICQRGTSLTIQCQVDSQVTMMFWYRQQPGQSLTLIATANQGSEATYESGFVIDKFPISRPNLTFSTLTVSNMSPEDSSIYLCSVATGGPNQPQHFGDGTRLSIL.

J is TRBJ1-2 and V is TRBV5-1; TCRdb calls TRBD1, which cannot be checked without DNA. This CDR3 comprises 17 residues. The V gene's germline CDR1 is SGHRS and CDR2 YFSETQ. This chain's CDR3 is CASSLVGDRGSDYGYTF.

The chain couples TRBV4-1 to TRBJ2-7; TCRdb's D gene call, TRBD1, goes unchecked for lack of DNA. The CDR3 totals 16 residues. In germline, CDR1 is MGHRA, CDR2 YSYEKL. CDR3 residues: CASSQFGGPSTYEQYF.

V and J are TRBV15 and TRBJ2-1; TCRdb's D call, TRBD1, is unchecked because there is no DNA. Germline values: CDR1 LNHNV, CDR2 YYDKDF (reference sequence). The CDR3 runs to 17 residues. The CDR3 region is CATSRATGYSSYNEQFF. The variable domain in full, completed from reference TRBV15 and TRBJ2-1, reads DAMVIQNPRYQVTQFGKPVTLSCSQTLNHNVMYWYQQKSSQAPKLLFHYYDKDFNNEADTPDNFQSRRPNTSFCFLDIRSPGLGDTAMYLCATSRATGYSSYNEQFFGPGTRLTVL.

The V gene is TRBV9, the J gene TRBJ2-3; the TCRdb call, TRBD1, lacks DNA for checking. Germline V gene lookup returns CDR1 SGDLS and CDR2 YYNGEE. The CDR3 covers 15 residues. CDR3 amino acids: CASSLEGGGSDTQYF.

V gene TRBV12-3 or TRBV12-4 combines with J gene TRBJ2-2; there is no DNA to check the TCRdb D call of TRBD2. The CDR3 totals 14 residues. This CDR3 reads CASSWDSGAGELFF.

V gene TRBV7-2 combines with J gene TRBJ2-7. This CDR3 region has 12 residues. Germline values: CDR1 SGHTA, CDR2 FQGNSA. The CDR3 sequence is CASSLVSYEQYF.

The genes are TRBV7-2 and TRBJ2-7. Per germline, CDR1 SGHTA and CDR2 FQGNSA. This CDR3 region has 14 residues. CDR3 loop: CASSSLSRAYEQYF.